These T cell receptor beta chains were read from a single sample in a study of Ad26.COV2.S vaccination and SARS-CoV-2 variants. Repertoires were generated with immunoSEQ multiplex PCR, while TCRdb's copy carries only in-frame clones and drops some. Among about 500,000 clones listed, 70% to 90% were seen once. Sequenced here: peripheral blood, sampled in a trial of Ad26.COV2.S vaccine versus placebo. These receptors originate from a person between 18 and 65 years old who received the Ad26.COV2.S COVID-19 vaccine or a placebo. Each CDR3 is given with its conserved first and last residue. A D gene is named only where the DNA matches it firmly. Clone size is not always given. Where it is, it says once, few, many or a class for expanded clones.

size,J,V,D,CDR3,DNA
-,TRBJ1-3,TRBV6-5,TRBD1,CASSRQGENTIYF,TGTGCCAGCAGCAGACAGGGCGAAAACACCATATATTTT
-,TRBJ2-3,TRBV7-6,TRBD2,CASSWRLAGDTDTQYF,TGTGCCAGCAGCTGGAGACTAGCGGGTGACACAGATACGCAGTATTTT
-,TRBJ2-7,TRBV6-6,TRBD1,CASNPPGQGREQYF,TGTGCCAGCAATCCCCCGGGACAGGGGCGCGAGCAGTACTTC
-,TRBJ2-3,TRBV24-1,TRBD1,CATSEGGTGTQDTQYF,TGTGCCACCAGTGAGGGGGGGACAGGGACCCAAGATACGCAGTATTTT
once,TRBJ2-7,TRBV7-2,-,CASSLAGGLYEQYF,TGTGCCAGCAGCTTAGCGGGGGGTCTGTACGAGCAGTACTTC
-,TRBJ1-4,TRBV6-6,-,CASSYSIGEKLFF,TGTGCCAGCAGTTACTCGATCGGTGAAAAACTGTTTTTT
-,TRBJ1-4,TRBV7-2,-,CASSSYTGEKLFF,TGTGCCAGCAGCTCCTATACAGGGGAAAAACTGTTTTTT
-,TRBJ1-2,TRBV7-2,TRBD1,CASSLGTAISSGYTF,TGTGCCAGCAGTCTAGGGACAGCGATTTCATCGGGCTACACCTTC
-,TRBJ2-2,TRBV4-3,TRBD1,CASSPTNRGRTGELFF,TGCGCCAGCAGCCCGACCAACAGGGGGCGCACCGGGGAGCTGTTTTTT
-,TRBJ2-2,TRBV14,-,CASSQQNTGELFF,TGTGCCAGCAGCCAACAAAACACCGGGGAGCTGTTTTTT
-,TRBJ2-2,TRBV5-8,TRBD1,CASSFGTGGSGELFF,TGTGCCAGCAGCTTTGGGACAGGGGGATCCGGGGAGCTGTTTTTT